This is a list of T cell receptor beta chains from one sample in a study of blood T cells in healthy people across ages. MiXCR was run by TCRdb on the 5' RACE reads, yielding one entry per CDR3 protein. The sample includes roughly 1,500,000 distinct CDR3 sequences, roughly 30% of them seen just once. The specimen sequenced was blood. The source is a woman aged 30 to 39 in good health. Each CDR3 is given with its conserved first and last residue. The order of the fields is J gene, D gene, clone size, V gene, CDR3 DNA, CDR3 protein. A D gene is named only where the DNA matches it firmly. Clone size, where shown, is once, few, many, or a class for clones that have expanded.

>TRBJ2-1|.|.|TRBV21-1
TGTGCCAGCATGGGAGGGAGCTCCTACAATGAGCAGTTCTTC
CASMGGSSYNEQFF
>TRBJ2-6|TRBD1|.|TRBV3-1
TGTGCCAGCAGCCGAGGGACAGGGACCTCTGGGGCCAACGTCCTGACTTTC
CASSRGTGTSGANVLTF
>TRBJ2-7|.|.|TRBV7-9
TGTGCCAGCAGCCCCCTCGGGGGAGCGCCCTACGAGCAGTACTTC
CASSPLGGAPYEQYF
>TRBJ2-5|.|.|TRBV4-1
TGCGTCAGCAGCCAAGATCCTAGGGAGACCCAGTACTTC
CVSSQDPRETQYF
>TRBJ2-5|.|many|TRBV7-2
TGTGCCAGCAGCACCAGACTAGGATGGAAGTACTTC
CASSTRLGWKYF
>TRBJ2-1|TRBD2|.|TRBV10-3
TGTGCCATCAGTGGGGGAGGGTTTGATGAGCAGTTCTTC
CAISGGGFDEQFF
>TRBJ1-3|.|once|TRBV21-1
TGTGCCAGCAGCAAAGACAGGGGGTCTGGAAACACCATATATTTT
CASSKDRGSGNTIYF
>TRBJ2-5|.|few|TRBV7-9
TGTGCCAGCAGCCCAAGCGTGGAGGTGGTCGAGACCCAGTACTTC
CASSPSVEVVETQYF
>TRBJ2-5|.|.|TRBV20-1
TGCAGTACCTACTTGACTGGGCGGGCCCAAGAGACCCAGTACTTC
CSTYLTGRAQETQYF
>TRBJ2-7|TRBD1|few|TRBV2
TGTGCCAGCAACCGAGACAGGGCCGTCTACGAGCAGTACTTC
CASNRDRAVYEQYF